This TCR beta chain was obtained from a study of OX40 agonist ivuxolimab in advanced cancers. General study results and limits: Those patients achieving a partial response at 0.1-3.0 mg/kg showed among the lowest clonal expansion.

Clones were sequenced by immunoSEQ multiplex PCR, and TCRdb holds only the in-frame ones, with some missing. The sample holds fewer than 12,000 clones, nearly 80% seen once. Turning to this clone: Its antigen remains unidentified.

CDR1 and CDR2 (germline): SEHNR, FQNEAQ (reference sequence). V lost 1 base, J lost 0 bases, and 6 bases lay in between. The CDR3 has 14 residues. The chain couples TRBV7-9 to TRBJ1-1, with a possible D match to TRBD1 (5 bases). The sequence came from an adult with an advanced solid tumor such as melanoma, head and neck, liver or kidney cancer. The source material was CD4+ or CD8+ T cells sorted from blood, sampled in a trial of the OX40 agonist ivuxolimab. In DNA form, the CDR3 reads TGTGCCAGCAGCTTAGTAGGGGTGAACACTGAAGCTTTCTTT. It yields the protein CASSLVGVNTEAFF.